Each of the 14 T cell receptor beta chains below was sequenced from the same sample in a study of T cell responses to AZD1222 COVID-19 vaccine. Clones were sequenced by immunoSEQ multiplex PCR, and TCRdb holds only the in-frame ones, with some missing. The sample includes more than 95,000 clones, 85% to 95% of them seen just once. The sample was peripheral blood, taken on day 0 of AZD1222 vaccination. The receptor set was obtained from an adult in good health.

The V and J genes are TRBV11-2 and TRBJ1-6, with D maybe TRBD1 (6 bases). The CDR3 extends over 13 amino acids. V dropped 2 bases and J dropped 9 bases, with 8 bases sitting between them. Germline V gene data show CDR1 as SGHAT and CDR2 as FQNNGV. In nucleotides, the CDR3 is TGTGCCAGCAGCTTACTAGGGGGTTCACCCCTCCACTTT. This translates into CASSLLGGSPLHF.

V gene TRBV6-1 combines with J gene TRBJ1-1; D might be TRBD1 (6 bases). The V and J ends lost 9 bases and 5 bases respectively, with 10 bases between them. The V gene's germline CDR1 is MNHNS and CDR2 SASEGT. The CDR3 covers 11 residues. This CDR3 reads CASSGVTEAFF. The CDR3 DNA is TGTGCCAGTTCAGGGGTAACTGAAGCTTTCTTT.

The chain links TRBV10-3 to TRBJ2-6; 10 positions agree with TRBD1. CDR1 is ENHRY, CDR2 SYGVKD, per germline. CDR3 length: 18 residues. V lost 5 bases and J lost 1; bases outside the gene matches: 8. CDR3 in DNA: TGTGCCATCAGTAGGGCCGGGACAGGGGCTTCTGGGGCCAACGTCCTGACTTTC. Translation: CAISRAGTGASGANVLTF.

The V gene is TRBV15, the J gene TRBJ1-4; 7 nucleotides agree with TRBD1. V dropped 4 bases and J dropped 2; count of bases not matched to a gene: 1. This CDR3 is 14 amino acids long. The V gene's germline CDR1 is LNHNV and CDR2 YYDKDF (reference sequence). The CDR3 bases are TGTGCCACCAGCATAGGGGGCACTAATGAAAAACTGTTTTTT. This encodes CATSIGGTNEKLFF.

The chain joins TRBV28 to TRBJ1-6, with a tentative D call TRBD1 (5 bases). V lost 7 bases to trimming and J lost 6 bases, with 13 bases between them. This CDR3 spans 14 amino acids. The V gene's germline CDR1 is MDHEN and CDR2 SYDVKM. The CDR3 DNA reads as TGTGCCAGCATCGGGGGGGGGATTAATTCACCCCTCCACTTT. Its translation is CASIGGGINSPLHF.

The gene calls are TRBV18 and TRBJ2-1, with TRBD2 matching 11 bases. Germline CDR1 reads KGHSH; CDR2 reads LQKENI. V was clipped by 3 bases and J by 2 bases; unmatched bases: 9. The CDR3 covers 18 residues. The DNA of the CDR3 is TGTGCCAGCTCACCGAATTCACTAGCGGGAGTAACCTACAATGAGCAGTTCTTC. It translates to CASSPNSLAGVTYNEQFF.

This chain joins TRBV28 and TRBJ2-7; the D gene is possibly TRBD1 (6 bases). Trimming stripped 6 bases from V and 0 bases from J, with 12 bases between. The CDR3 has 14 residues. The germline V gene encodes CDR1 MDHEN and CDR2 SYDVKM. The CDR3 nucleotides read TGTGCCAGCAGGCCGGGACATCTCTCCTACGAGCAGTACTTC. Amino acid sequence: CASRPGHLSYEQYF.

This clone was seen only once. This chain connects TRBV5-8 to TRBJ2-5; D might be TRBD2 (6 bases). The germline V gene encodes CDR1 SGHTS and CDR2 YDEGEE. This CDR3 contains 14 residues. Trimming left V 7 bases short and J 2 bases short, with 15 bases between. This chain's CDR3 is CASPPGLTQETQYF. CDR3 nucleotide sequence: TGTGCCAGCCCGCCGGGACTGACGCAAGAGACCCAGTACTTC.

A few counts support this clone. The rearrangement uses TRBV11-3 and TRBJ1-5, with no clear D. V was trimmed by 2 bases and J by 5 bases, leaving 7 bases between them. CDR1 is SGHNT, CDR2 YENEEA, per germline. The CDR3 runs 13 residues. The CDR3 sequence is CASSLNGDQPQHF. The CDR3 coding sequence is TGTGCCAGCAGCTTAAATGGGGATCAGCCCCAGCATTTT.

The chain combines TRBV28 with TRBJ2-1, with TRBD1 matching 12 bases. V dropped 5 bases and J dropped 3; count of bases not matched to a gene: 5. Germline loops: CDR1 MDHEN, CDR2 SYDVKM. This CDR3 is built from 16 residues. The CDR3 DNA reads as TGTGCCAGCAGTCCTGGGACAGGGGGCAACTACAATGAGCAGTTCTTC. Translation: CASSPGTGGNYNEQFF.

V gene TRBV18 combines with J gene TRBJ2-2; D is perhaps TRBD2 (5 bases). The CDR3 totals 14 residues. V lost 3 bases to trimming and J lost 7 bases, with 12 bases between them. CDR1 is KGHSH and CDR2 is LQKENI in the germline V gene. The CDR3 DNA sequence: TGTGCCAGCTCACCTGTGACTACGGGCGGGGAGCTGTTTTTT. Residues: CASSPVTTGGELFF. The full variable domain, in which reference TRBV18 and TRBJ2-2 provide the parts outside the CDR3, is NAGVMQNPRHLVRRRGQEARLRCSPMKGHSHVYWYRQLPEEGLKFMVYLQKENIIDESGMPKERFSAEFPKEGPSILRIQQVVRGDSAAYFCASSPVTTGGELFFGEGSRLTVL.

V and J are TRBV21-1 and TRBJ1-1; the table assigns TRBD1, which was not confirmed against the DNA. TRBV21-1 is designated a pseudogene. The CDR3 contains 16 residues. This chain's CDR3 is CASSETTGKDNTEAFF. For the CDR3, the DNA is TGTGCCAGCAGCGAAACGACAGGGAAGGATAACACTGAAGCTTTCTTT.

The rearrangement joins TRBV27 to TRBJ1-2; 8 bases map to TRBD1. The junction had 5 bases not matched to a gene; V was cut back by 1 base and J by 4 bases. Per germline, CDR1 MNHEY and CDR2 SMNVEV (reference sequence). The CDR3 covers 15 residues. Written as DNA, the CDR3 is TGTGCCAGCAGTTTATTAGGACAGGGTTCCTATGGCTACACCTTC. Translation: CASSLLGQGSYGYTF.

The CDR3 sequence: CSVSRDRLYNEQFF. CDR3 DNA sequence: TGCAGCGTTTCAAGGGACCGTCTCTACAATGAGCAGTTCTTC. The V call is TRBV29-1, the J call TRBJ2-1, with D tentatively TRBD1 or TRBD2 (5 bases each). The CDR3 extends over 14 amino acids. Germline-derived CDR1 and CDR2 are SQVTM and ANQGSEA. V shed 5 bases and J shed 3 bases, with 14 bases lying between them.